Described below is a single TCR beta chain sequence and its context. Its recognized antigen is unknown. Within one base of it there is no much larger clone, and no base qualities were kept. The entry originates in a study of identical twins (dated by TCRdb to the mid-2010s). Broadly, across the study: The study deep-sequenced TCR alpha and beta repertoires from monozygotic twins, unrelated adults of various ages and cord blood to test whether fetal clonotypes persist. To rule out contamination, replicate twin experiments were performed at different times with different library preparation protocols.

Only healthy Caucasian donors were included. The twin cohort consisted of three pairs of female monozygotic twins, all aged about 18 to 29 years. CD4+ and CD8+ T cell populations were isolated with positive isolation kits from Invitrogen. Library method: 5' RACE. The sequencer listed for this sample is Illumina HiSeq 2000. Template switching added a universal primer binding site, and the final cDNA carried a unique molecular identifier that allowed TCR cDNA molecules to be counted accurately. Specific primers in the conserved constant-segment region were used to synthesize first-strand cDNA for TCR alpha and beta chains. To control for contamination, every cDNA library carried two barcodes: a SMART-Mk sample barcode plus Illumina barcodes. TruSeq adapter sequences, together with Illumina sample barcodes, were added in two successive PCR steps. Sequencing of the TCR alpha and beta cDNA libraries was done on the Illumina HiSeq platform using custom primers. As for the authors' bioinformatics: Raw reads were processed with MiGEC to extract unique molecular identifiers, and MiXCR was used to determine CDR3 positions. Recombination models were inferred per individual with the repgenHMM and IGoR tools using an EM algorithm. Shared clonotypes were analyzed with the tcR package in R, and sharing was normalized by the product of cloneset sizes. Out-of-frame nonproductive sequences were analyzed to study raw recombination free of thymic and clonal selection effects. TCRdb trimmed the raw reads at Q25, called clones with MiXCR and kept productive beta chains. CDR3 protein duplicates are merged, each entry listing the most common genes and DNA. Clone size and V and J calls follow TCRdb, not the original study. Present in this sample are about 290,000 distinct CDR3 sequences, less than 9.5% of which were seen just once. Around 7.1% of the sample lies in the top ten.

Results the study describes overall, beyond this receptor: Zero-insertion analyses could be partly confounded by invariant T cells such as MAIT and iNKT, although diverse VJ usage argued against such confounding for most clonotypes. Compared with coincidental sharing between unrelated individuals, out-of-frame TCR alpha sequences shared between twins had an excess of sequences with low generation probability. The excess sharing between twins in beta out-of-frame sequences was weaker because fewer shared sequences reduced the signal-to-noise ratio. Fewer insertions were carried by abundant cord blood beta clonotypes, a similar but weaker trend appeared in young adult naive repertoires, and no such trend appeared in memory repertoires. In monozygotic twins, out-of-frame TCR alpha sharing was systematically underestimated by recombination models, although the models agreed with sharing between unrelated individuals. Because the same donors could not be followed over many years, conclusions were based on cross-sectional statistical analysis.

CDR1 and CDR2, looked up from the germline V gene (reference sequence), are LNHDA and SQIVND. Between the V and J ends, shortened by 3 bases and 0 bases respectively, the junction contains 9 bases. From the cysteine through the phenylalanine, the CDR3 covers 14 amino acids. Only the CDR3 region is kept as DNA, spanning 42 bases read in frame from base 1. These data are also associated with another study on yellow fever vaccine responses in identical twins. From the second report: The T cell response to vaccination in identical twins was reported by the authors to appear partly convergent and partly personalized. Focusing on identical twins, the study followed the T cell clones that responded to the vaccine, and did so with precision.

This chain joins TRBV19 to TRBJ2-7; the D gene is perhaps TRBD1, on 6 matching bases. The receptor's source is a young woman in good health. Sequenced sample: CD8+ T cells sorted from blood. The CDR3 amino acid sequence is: CASSMTGLSYEQYF. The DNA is TGTGCCAGTAGTATGACAGGTCTCTCCTACGAGCAGTACTTC.